A single T cell receptor (beta chain) is shown here with its context. The antigen is unknown. TCRdb's copy holds only in-frame clones and misses some; the assay was immunoSEQ multiplex PCR. The repertoire has hundreds of thousands of clones, around 96% of them found once; the top ten carry 0.095% to 0.13%. The source of the sample is a study of shared clonotypes between healthy human individuals. Whole-study findings and limits: Some naive CD4 clonotypes, roughly 4.8%, turned up in common across several donors.

CD8 cells classed as naive were CD45RO-negative and positively selected for CCR7, excluding terminally differentiated effector memory CD45RA+ cells. Donors were Caucasian adults residing in Nashville, Tennessee, USA. This CDR3 has 14 amino acids. The V end was cut by 3 bases, the J end by 3 bases, with 12 bases between. CDR1 and CDR2 from the germline V gene are WSHSY and SAAADI. This rearrangement joins TRBV10-2 to TRBJ2-7; no firm D call. Material: naive CD8+ T cells sorted from blood. The sequence came from a woman aged 30 to 39 in good health. The CDR3 sequence: CASSDNQTFYEQYF. CDR3 nucleotides: TGCGCCAGCAGTGACAATCAGACCTTCTACGAGCAGTACTTC.